The clone carrying this T cell receptor (beta chain) was seen many times. In germline, CDR1 is SGHTA, CDR2 FQGNSA. The V gene end was trimmed by 5 bases and the J gene end by 6 bases; junction bases not matched to a gene: 9. This CDR3 contains 16 residues. Amplification of TCR beta CDR3 regions was performed using RNA transcripts as template. The study used the HTBI primer set for a first-round RT-PCR of the TCR CDR3. A single record per CDR3 protein comes from TCRdb applying MiXCR to the multiplex PCR reads. The sample holds 700,000 or so distinct CDR3 sequences, approximately 14% seen once. The data belong to a study of T cells in Graves' hyperthyroidism and ophthalmopathy. The diagnoses drew upon clinical symptoms, serum thyroxine and TRAb, thyroid ultrasound and orbital computed tomography.

The chain is built from TRBV7-2 and TRBJ2-5; 13 bases map to TRBD2. This sequence originates from a woman aged 45-65 years with Graves' ophthalmopathy. Material: blood. The CDR3 sequence is CASSIRGLAGAKTQYF. CDR3 bases: TGTGCCAGCAGCATACGCGGACTAGCGGGAGCCAAGACCCAGTACTTC.